The 31 T cell receptor beta chains given below trace back to one sample, sequenced in a study of CD8 T cells in Susac syndrome. RNA, at about 0.45 to 1 ug, was reverse transcribed with random hexamers. TCRdb called the immunoSEQ multiplex PCR reads again in MiXCR, with one record for every CDR3 protein. The repertoire holds 65,000 to 90,000 distinct CDR3 sequences, 85% to 95% seen once, with around 0.4% in the top ten. Sequencing input: CD8+ T cells from PBMCs. These receptors all stem from a human donor with multiple sclerosis.

The CDR3 here is CASSPWLADTQYF. For the CDR3, the DNA is TGTGCCAGCAGTCCTTGGTTGGCAGATACGCAGTATTTT. V gene TRBV27 combines with J gene TRBJ2-3; D call uncertain. The CDR3 contains 13 residues. Between the trimmed V and J ends, which lost 5 bases and 4 bases, there was a span of 10 bases. Germline V gene lookup returns CDR1 MNHEY and CDR2 SMNVEV (reference sequence).

The chain joins TRBV27 to TRBJ2-7; tentative D call: TRBD2 (6 bases). This CDR3 contains 16 residues. Trimming took off 2 bases at V and 3 bases at J, with 17 bases between the two ends. The germline CDR1 and CDR2 sequences are MNHEY and SMNVEV (reference sequence). In DNA, the CDR3 is TGTGCCAGCAGTTTACATAAAGGACTAAACCTCTACGAGCAGTACTTC. Encoded protein: CASSLHKGLNLYEQYF.

J is TRBJ1-2 and V is TRBV29-1, with TRBD1 as a possible D gene (5 bases). In germline, CDR1 is SQVTM, CDR2 ANQGSEA. Between the trimmed V and J ends, which lost 4 bases and 5 bases, there was a span of 14 bases. CDR3 length: 13 amino acids. The CDR3 bases are TGCAGCGTTGGGGGCGGTCGGCGGTATGGCTACACCTTC. Protein sequence: CSVGGGRRYGYTF.

This rearrangement joins TRBV12-3 or TRBV12-4 to TRBJ1-5; weak D call: TRBD1 (5 bases). V dropped 5 bases and J dropped 5 bases, with 13 bases sitting between them. The CDR3 consists of 14 residues. CDR3 DNA: TGTGCCAGCAGTCCGACAAGGGGTGATCAGCCCCAGCATTTT. Translation gives CASSPTRGDQPQHF.

The chain employs TRBV20-1 and TRBJ2-7; D is perhaps TRBD2 (6 bases). The V gene's germline CDR1 is DFQATT and CDR2 SNEGSKA (reference sequence). The CDR3 is 12 amino acids. V was clipped by 6 bases and J by 6 bases, with 15 bases between them. The chain's CDR3 is CSAWDFRGEQYF. CDR3 bases: TGCAGTGCATGGGACTTTAGAGGCGAGCAGTACTTC.

This clonotype came up once. The chain uses TRBV4-1 and TRBJ2-7, with TRBD2 identical over 9 bases. V lost 1 base and J lost 3; bases outside the gene matches: 4. The CDR3 spans 15 residues. The germline V gene encodes CDR1 MGHRA and CDR2 YSYEKL. The CDR3 here is CASSQGTSGYYEQYF. The CDR3 DNA reads as TGCGCCAGCAGCCAAGGAACTAGCGGGTACTACGAGCAGTACTTC.

The CDR3 DNA follows: TGTGCCAGCAGTTTCGGACGGGAGGGCTCTGAAGCTTTCTTT. Translating gives CASSFGREGSEAFF. The gene calls are TRBV12-3 or TRBV12-4 and TRBJ1-1; D unresolved. V was clipped by 3 bases and J by 6 bases, with 14 bases between them. The CDR3 consists of 14 residues.

V gene TRBV7-9 combines with J gene TRBJ1-1; 10 bases line up with TRBD1. Germline CDR1 reads SEHNR; CDR2 reads FQNEAQ (reference sequence). The junction had 12 bases not matched to a gene; V was cut back by 8 bases and J by 6 bases. CDR3 length: 15 amino acids. The CDR3 protein is CASETGGGLLPEAFF. Written as DNA, the CDR3 is TGTGCCAGCGAGACAGGGGGCGGTTTACTCCCTGAAGCTTTCTTT.

Here the CDR3 reads CASSPRAGGSYEQYF. CDR3 nucleotides: TGTGCCAGCAGTCCCCGCGCCGGCGGGAGCTACGAGCAGTACTTC. J is TRBJ2-7 and V is TRBV6-5, with 7 bases lining up with TRBD2. This CDR3 has 15 residues. The V segment lost 5 bases and the J segment 3 bases; nucleotides outside the gene matches: 10. In germline, CDR1 is MNHEY, CDR2 SVGAGI.

The V gene is TRBV19, the J gene TRBJ2-3, with 8 bases lining up with TRBD2. The CDR3 loop spans 14 amino acids. CDR1 and CDR2 from the germline V gene are LNHDA and SQIVND (reference sequence). Trimming removed 4 bases from V and 1 base from J; junction bases left unmatched: 1. This CDR3 reads CASSTGGGTDTQYF. In nucleotides, the CDR3 is TGTGCCAGTAGTACCGGGGGGGGCACAGATACGCAGTATTTT. The whole variable domain, remainder taken from reference TRBV19 and TRBJ2-3, is DGGITQSPKYLFRKEGQNVTLSCEQNLNHDAMYWYRQDPGQGLRLIYYSQIVNDFQKGDIAEGYSVSREKKESFPLTVTSAQKNPTAFYLCASSTGGGTDTQYFGPGTRLTVL.

V gene TRBV29-1 combines with J gene TRBJ2-5; tentative D call: TRBD1 (6 bases). CDR1 is SQVTM and CDR2 is ANQGSEA in the germline V gene. V gave up 5 bases and J gave up 5 bases, with 18 bases separating them. CDR3 length: 14 amino acids. The CDR3 is CSVSQGDRWETQYF. The DNA of the CDR3 is TGCAGCGTTTCTCAGGGCGACAGGTGGGAGACCCAGTACTTC. Complete variable domain (other parts from reference TRBV29-1 and TRBJ2-5): SAVISQKPSRDICQRGTSLTIQCQVDSQVTMMFWYRQQPGQSLTLIATANQGSEATYESGFVIDKFPISRPNLTFSTLTVSNMSPEDSSIYLCSVSQGDRWETQYFGPGTRLLVL.

The V call is TRBV19, the J call TRBJ2-5, with TRBD2 matching over 9 bases. Trimming took 5 bases from V and 1 from J; bases not matched to a gene: 8. In germline, CDR1 is LNHDA, CDR2 SQIVND (reference sequence). The CDR3 runs to 16 residues. The CDR3 region is CASSPSQREVQETQYF. The CDR3 DNA is TGTGCCAGTAGTCCAAGTCAGCGGGAGGTCCAAGAGACCCAGTACTTC.

The chain carries TRBV7-9 and TRBJ2-1, with D perhaps TRBD2 (5 bases). The ends were cut back, 1 base at V and 9 bases at J, with 7 bases in the middle. The CDR3 totals 12 residues. Germline V gene sequence: CDR1 SEHNR, CDR2 FQNEAQ (reference sequence). The CDR3 nucleotides are TGTGCCAGCAGCTTAGGACTAACTGAGCAGTTCTTC. The encoded protein is CASSLGLTEQFF.

The rearrangement joins TRBV19 to TRBJ1-1; no definite D call. V dropped 3 bases and J dropped 3 bases, with 8 bases sitting between them. Germline lookup yields CDR1 LNHDA and CDR2 SQIVND (reference sequence). This CDR3 has 13 amino acids. The CDR3 nucleotides are TGTGCCAGTAGTATCGCGACATACACTGAAGCTTTCTTT. As protein: CASSIATYTEAFF. The full variable domain, in which reference TRBV19 and TRBJ1-1 provide the parts outside the CDR3, is DGGITQSPKYLFRKEGQNVTLSCEQNLNHDAMYWYRQDPGQGLRLIYYSQIVNDFQKGDIAEGYSVSREKKESFPLTVTSAQKNPTAFYLCASSIATYTEAFFGQGTRLTVV.

The rearrangement uses TRBV7-9 and TRBJ2-1; D gene unclear. V was trimmed by 1 base and J by 7 bases, leaving 11 bases between them. The CDR3 consists of 14 residues. Germline V lookup: CDR1 SEHNR, CDR2 FQNEAQ (reference sequence). CDR3 nucleotide sequence: TGTGCCAGCAGCTTAGTTCTACATCGGAATGAGCAGTTCTTC. It codes for CASSLVLHRNEQFF.

The chain recombines TRBV2 with TRBJ1-3; D uncertain. CDR1 is SNHLY and CDR2 is FYNNEI in the germline V gene. The CDR3 extends over 13 amino acids. Between the trimmed V and J ends, which lost 3 bases and 3 bases, there was a span of 6 bases. CDR3 nucleotide sequence: TGTGCCAGCAGTGAGGGAGGTGGAAACACCATATATTTT. Its translation: CASSEGGGNTIYF.

The chain has TRBV10-2 and TRBJ1-1; 10 bases map to TRBD1. J was trimmed by 1 base and V by 2 bases; bases with no gene match: 4. This CDR3 region has 16 residues. Germline V lookup: CDR1 WSHSY, CDR2 SAAADI. CDR3 protein: CASSEDRGRTNTEAFF. CDR3 nucleotide sequence: TGCGCCAGCAGTGAGGACAGGGGGCGAACGAACACTGAAGCTTTCTTT.

V gene TRBV6-2 or TRBV6-3 combines with J gene TRBJ2-5, with D unclear. This CDR3 has 13 amino acids. V lost 5 bases and J lost 2, with 9 bases in between. Germline-derived CDR1 and CDR2 are MNHEY and SVGEGT. The DNA for the CDR3 is TGTGCCAGCAGTCCGGTGGGGCAAGAGACCCAGTACTTC. Translating gives CASSPVGQETQYF.

This chain connects TRBV10-3 to TRBJ1-2; maybe TRBD1 (5 bases). V was pared by 3 bases and J by 2 bases, with 7 bases between. This CDR3 is built from 13 residues. CDR1 is ENHRY, CDR2 SYGVKD, per germline. CDR3 in DNA: TGTGCCATCAGTGAAGGGGTAAACTATGGCTACACCTTC. Its protein product is CAISEGVNYGYTF.

The CDR3 loop reads CASSLEVRAGQETQYF. The CDR3 coding sequence is TGTGCCAGCAGCTTAGAGGTTCGGGCAGGCCAAGAGACCCAGTACTTC. The V and J genes are TRBV7-6 and TRBJ2-5; unclear D gene. V was pared by 1 base and J by 1 base, with 13 bases between. The CDR3 contains 16 residues. Germline V gene lookup returns CDR1 SGHVS and CDR2 FNYEAQ.

The chain uses TRBV5-4 and TRBJ2-7; 8 nucleotides align to TRBD1. CDR1 is SGHNT and CDR2 is YYREEE in the germline V gene (reference sequence). V dropped 4 bases and J dropped 0; count of bases not matched to a gene: 6. CDR3 length equals 15 residues. The CDR3 DNA follows: TGTGCCAGCAGCCCGGACAGGGTGCCCTCCTACGAGCAGTACTTC. Protein: CASSPDRVPSYEQYF. Looking up the rest from reference TRBV5-4 and TRBJ2-7 gives the full variable domain: ETGVTQSPTHLIKTRGQQVTLRCSSQSGHNTVSWYQQALGQGPQFIFQYYREEENGRGNFPPRFSGLQFPNYSSELNVNALELDDSALYLCASSPDRVPSYEQYFGPGTRLTVT.

The chain employs TRBV27 and TRBJ1-6; TRBD1 matches at 8 bases. Germline CDR1 reads MNHEY; CDR2 reads SMNVEV (reference sequence). CDR3 size: 16 residues. V was pared by 5 bases and J by 8 bases, with 11 bases of the junction left unmatched. Here the CDR3 reads CASSATTGGSYSPLHF. The CDR3 DNA follows: TGTGCCAGCAGTGCAACTACAGGGGGATCGTATTCACCCCTCCACTTT.

The chain couples TRBV9 to TRBJ2-5; TRBD2 aligns across 8 bases. Unmatched junction bases numbered 2, after V lost 3 bases and J lost 1 base. There are 14 residues in the CDR3. CDR1 is SGDLS, CDR2 YYNGEE, per germline. The CDR3 sequence is CASSGSGGQETQYF. CDR3 DNA: TGTGCCAGCAGCGGGAGCGGGGGCCAAGAGACCCAGTACTTC.

This chain uses TRBV29-1 with TRBJ2-5; 11 nucleotides align to TRBD1. Trimming cost V 1 base and J 5 bases; bases outside gene matches: 9. CDR1 is SQVTM and CDR2 is ANQGSEA in the germline V gene. The CDR3 runs 16 residues. The CDR3 spells CSVEGTGGLLAETQYF. As DNA, the CDR3 is TGCAGCGTTGAAGGGACAGGGGGCCTTCTTGCCGAGACCCAGTACTTC.

The V gene is TRBV27, the J gene TRBJ2-2; possibly TRBD2 for D (5 bases). The V and J ends lost 2 bases and 4 bases respectively, with 8 bases between them. CDR3 length equals 14 residues. Germline loops: CDR1 MNHEY, CDR2 SMNVEV (reference sequence). CDR3 in DNA: TGTGCCAGCAGTTTACTAGCTAGCACCGGGGAGCTGTTTTTT. Translated: CASSLLASTGELFF.

The chain recombines TRBV3-1 with TRBJ2-1, with D perhaps being TRBD1 or TRBD2 (5 bases each). Germline V gene lookup returns CDR1 LGHDT and CDR2 YNNKEL (reference sequence). Trimming shortened V by 4 bases and J by 2 bases, and 15 bases separated the two germline ends. The CDR3 runs to 16 residues. CDR3 coding DNA: TGTGCCAGCAGCCCGGGGCTAGCCGTGACCTACAATGAGCAGTTCTTC. It yields the protein CASSPGLAVTYNEQFF.

The rearrangement links TRBV4-2 to TRBJ2-7; D is uncertain. V lost 6 bases to trimming and J lost 0 bases, with 12 bases between them. CDR3 length: 14 residues. Germline values: CDR1 LGHNA, CDR2 YNFKEQ. The CDR3 nucleotides are TGTGCCAGCAGGCCCCTCGGAGACTCCTACGAGCAGTACTTC. Translated: CASRPLGDSYEQYF.

The chain couples TRBV2 to TRBJ2-5; 10 bases agree with TRBD2. J lost 2 bases, V lost 5 bases, and 11 bases had no gene match. This CDR3 region has 17 residues. Germline CDR1 and CDR2: SNHLY and FYNNEI. The CDR3 protein is CASSLGLAMPLQETQYF. The CDR3 coding sequence is TGTGCCAGCAGTTTGGGACTAGCGATGCCTTTACAAGAGACCCAGTACTTC.

This clonotype was found once. The chain is built from TRBV13 and TRBJ2-1, with D tentatively TRBD1 or TRBD2 (6 bases each). V lost 2 bases to trimming and J lost 6 bases, with 14 bases between them. This CDR3 is built from 15 residues. The germline V gene encodes CDR1 PRHDT and CDR2 FYEKMQ (reference sequence). The CDR3 is CASSLRGGLPNEQFF. CDR3 DNA sequence: TGTGCCAGCAGCTTAAGAGGGGGGCTACCCAATGAGCAGTTCTTC.

V usage is TRBV3-1 and J usage is TRBJ1-5; TRBD1 might be the D (5 bases). The CDR3 extends over 16 amino acids. From germline, CDR1 is LGHDT and CDR2 YNNKEL (reference sequence). V lost 0 bases and J lost 9, with 18 bases in between. In nucleotides, the CDR3 is TGTGCCAGCAGCCAAGAAGGGGCCCAACCAGTGTGGCCCCAGCATTTT. The encoded protein is CASSQEGAQPVWPQHF. Filled out from reference TRBV3-1 and TRBJ1-5, the complete variable domain reads DTAVSQTPKYLVTQMGNDKSIKCEQNLGHDTMYWYKQDSKKFLKIMFSYNNKELIINETVPNRFSPKSPDKAHLNLHINSLELGDSAVYFCASSQEGAQPVWPQHFGDGTRLSIL.

The gene calls are TRBV12-3 or TRBV12-4 and TRBJ2-7; 9 positions agree with TRBD1. V trimming: 5 bases; J trimming: 2 bases; junction bases outside the gene matches: 13. This CDR3 contains 17 residues. The CDR3 reads CASSPQPGTGSPYEQYF. DNA of the CDR3: TGTGCCAGCAGTCCTCAACCCGGGACAGGGAGTCCCTACGAGCAGTACTTC.